One T cell receptor beta chain is described in this entry. Antigen unknown. From the reads, TCRdb called clonotypes with MiXCR, one entry per CDR3 protein. This sample has 250,000 to 300,000 distinct CDR3 sequences; roughly 23% occur once, and the top ten carry approximately 15%. The record originates from a study of T cell repertoires in cytomegalovirus infection. About the research overall: Shared public TCR beta signatures pointed to both CMV infection and a matching HLA type.

With 0 bases removed from V and 11 bases from J, the gap between germline ends came to 13 bases. Germline-derived CDR1 and CDR2 are DFQATT and SNEGSKA (reference sequence). This CDR3 contains 12 residues. Findings of the study overall: Cumulative frequency of public TCR beta families picked out carriers of CMV plus the relevant HLA. HLA-C-restricted CMV clonotypes gave the most frequent clonotype in two of eight donors.

The sample taken for sequencing was PBMCs. This chain connects TRBV20-1 to TRBJ2-5; maybe TRBD2 (6 bases). This receptor was taken from a human donor in good health (CMV status not recorded). Some clones in this sample may be carry-over from other donors' samples. CDR3 sequence (DNA): TGCAGTGCTAGAGATCAGTGGGCGGGGCAGTACTTC. Translated: CSARDQWAGQYF.